These 21 T cell receptor beta chains came from one sample sequenced in a study of shared T cell receptors in the human thymus. The repertoire was sequenced with immunoSEQ multiplex PCR; TCRdb's copy has only in-frame clones and lacks some. The sample has some 400,000 clones, just under 95% seen once; the top ten hold around 0.018%. The sequenced sample consisted of thymocytes. The receptors shown here come from a human donor.

CDR3 sequence (DNA): TGTGCCAGCAGTTTCATACAGGATCCCTTTATCTATGGCTACACCTTC. It is translated as CASSFIQDPFIYGYTF. The genes are TRBV28 and TRBJ1-2, with D perhaps matching TRBD1 (5 bases). This CDR3 has 16 amino acids. With 3 bases removed from V and 4 bases from J, the gap between germline ends came to 18 bases. Germline loops: CDR1 MDHEN, CDR2 SYDVKM.

The CDR3 is CASSALGGGETQYF. DNA for the CDR3: TGTGCCAGCAGTGCCCTGGGGGGGGGAGAGACCCAGTACTTC. V usage is TRBV25-1 and J usage is TRBJ2-5; 7 nucleotides align to TRBD2. The CDR3 length is 14 residues. The ends lost 4 bases at V and 4 bases at J; junction bases unmatched: 6. The germline V gene has CDR1 MGHDK and CDR2 SYGVNS.

This rearrangement joins TRBV5-1 to TRBJ2-1; D might be TRBD1 (6 bases). Trimming left V 0 bases short and J 7 bases short, with 8 bases between. From germline, CDR1 is SGHRS and CDR2 YFSETQ. This CDR3 is 13 amino acids long. This CDR3 is CASSLGDMNEQFF. DNA for the CDR3: TGCGCCAGCAGCTTGGGGGACATGAATGAGCAGTTCTTC.

J is TRBJ2-5 and V is TRBV5-1; D is perhaps TRBD1 (5 bases). CDR1 SGHRS and CDR2 YFSETQ come from the germline V gene. The V and J ends lost 1 base and 0 bases respectively, with 7 bases between them. The CDR3 sequence is 14 residues long. The CDR3 region has the DNA TGCGCCAGCAGCTTGACAGGACACCAAGAGACCCAGTACTTC. It encodes CASSLTGHQETQYF. Full variable domain (remainder filled in from reference TRBV5-1 and TRBJ2-5): KAGVTQTPRYLIKTRGQQVTLSCSPISGHRSVSWYQQTPGQGLQFLFEYFSETQRNKGNFPGRFSGRQFSNSRSEMNVSTLELGDSALYLCASSLTGHQETQYFGPGTRLLVL.

The chain employs TRBV6-1 and TRBJ1-1, with D hard to call. V was pared by 1 base and J by 5 bases, with 5 bases between. The CDR3 has 12 amino acids. The germline V gene has CDR1 MNHNS and CDR2 SASEGT. This CDR3 reads CASSEGRTEAFF. The CDR3 nucleotides are TGTGCCAGCAGTGAAGGGAGAACTGAAGCTTTCTTT.

The V call is TRBV4-1, the J call TRBJ2-7, with D maybe TRBD1 (5 bases). Trimming removed 4 bases at V and 3 bases at J, with 25 bases between. Germline V lookup: CDR1 MGHRA, CDR2 YSYEKL. CDR3 length equals 18 residues. The CDR3 bases are TGCGCCAGCAGCCCCTATCCAAGGGGTCGGTTCCTCAACTACGAGCAGTACTTC. Its translation: CASSPYPRGRFLNYEQYF.

V usage is TRBV27 and J usage is TRBJ1-1; 11 nucleotides line up with TRBD1. In germline, CDR1 is MNHEY, CDR2 SMNVEV (reference sequence). This CDR3 region has 17 residues. J gave up 4 bases and V 0 bases, and 7 bases lay outside the gene matches. The CDR3 reads CASSLSPGQGAGTEAFF. The CDR3, as DNA: TGTGCCAGCAGTTTATCCCCTGGACAGGGGGCGGGCACTGAAGCTTTCTTT.

The CDR3: CASNQGGREDEQYF. The CDR3 region has the DNA TGTGCCAGCAACCAAGGGGGGAGAGAAGACGAGCAGTACTTC. The chain couples TRBV7-9 to TRBJ2-7, with D perhaps assigned TRBD1 or TRBD2 (6 bases each). The germline V gene encodes CDR1 SEHNR and CDR2 FQNEAQ (reference sequence). Trimming removed 7 bases at V and 5 bases at J, with 18 bases between. This CDR3 spans 14 amino acids.

This clone has just one count. This rearrangement joins TRBV4-2 to TRBJ2-7; D call uncertain. From germline, CDR1 is LGHNA and CDR2 YNFKEQ. This CDR3 is 15 amino acids long. V shed 6 bases and J shed 0 bases, with 15 bases lying between them. CDR3 sequence (DNA): TGTGCCAGCAGATACCACGGCGGCTACTCCTACGAGCAGTACTTC. Protein: CASRYHGGYSYEQYF.

This clone was seen a single time. The chain combines TRBV11-1 with TRBJ2-7, with D possibly TRBD2 on 6 matching bases. This CDR3 contains 15 residues. Germline V gene sequence: CDR1 SGHAT, CDR2 FQDESV (reference sequence). V was pared by 4 bases and J by 2 bases, with 15 bases between. The CDR3 nucleotides are TGTGCCAGCAGCTGCCTCGGGAGTAGGGCCTACGAGCAGTACTTC. Translated: CASSCLGSRAYEQYF. Full variable domain (missing parts from reference TRBV11-1 and TRBJ2-7): EAEVAQSPRYKITEKSQAVAFWCDPISGHATLYWYRQILGQGPELLVQFQDESVVDDSQLPKDRFSAERLKGVDSTLKIQPAELGDSAMYLCASSCLGSRAYEQYFGPGTRLTVT.

The chain combines TRBV21-1 with TRBJ2-1; the table's D gene call, TRBD2, was not cross checked with the DNA. TRBV21-1 is deemed a pseudogene. The CDR3 totals 15 residues. CDR3 sequence reads: CASSKRGTSHNEQFF. CDR3 DNA: TGTGCCAGCAGCAAAAGGGGGACTAGCCACAATGAGCAGTTCTTC.

DNA for the CDR3: TGTGCCAGTAGCCGAGAGCGGGGACCTTCGGATACGCAGTATTTT. Residues: CASSRERGPSDTQYF. The genes are TRBV19 and TRBJ2-3, with TRBD2 matching over 7 bases. The CDR3 is 15 residues long. Germline CDR1 reads LNHDA; CDR2 reads SQIVND (reference sequence). With 6 bases clipped from V and 6 bases from J, the junction kept 12 bases outside the gene matches.

This clone was counted only a few times. The chain is built from TRBV5-8 and TRBJ1-5; maybe TRBD1 (5 bases). The length of the CDR3 is 16 residues. Germline assignment: CDR1 SGHTS and CDR2 YDEGEE. V lost 4 bases, J lost 3 bases, and 17 bases lay in between. In nucleotides, the CDR3 is TGTGCCAGCAGCCCCAGGCGAGGACACACCAATCAGCCCCAGCATTTT. The encoded protein is CASSPRRGHTNQPQHF.

V and J are TRBV6-6 and TRBJ1-4; 7 nucleotides agree with TRBD1. Germline CDR1 and CDR2: MNHNY and SVGAGI (reference sequence). V lost 5 bases to trimming and J lost 5 bases; unmatched junction nucleotides: 8. CDR3 length: 15 amino acids. CDR3 in DNA: TGTGCCAGCAGTCCCCGGGACAGCTTAAATGAAAAACTGTTTTTT. Protein sequence: CASSPRDSLNEKLFF.

The rearrangement links TRBV25-1 to TRBJ2-3; the D gene is possibly TRBD1 (7 bases). Germline loops: CDR1 MGHDK, CDR2 SYGVNS. This CDR3 is built from 17 residues. Trimming removed 5 bases at V and 4 bases at J, with 22 bases between. This CDR3 reads CASSLPGGRAGADTQYF. CDR3 coding DNA: TGTGCCAGCAGTCTCCCAGGGGGGCGGGCTGGAGCAGATACGCAGTATTTT.

The chain combines TRBV7-9 with TRBJ1-1; tentatively, D is TRBD1 (6 bases). V was trimmed by 5 bases and J by 0 bases, leaving 16 bases between them. The germline V gene encodes CDR1 SEHNR and CDR2 FQNEAQ (reference sequence). This CDR3 region has 16 residues. The CDR3 nucleotides read TGTGCCAGCAGCAATCGTCGGGGGCCCTTGAACACTGAAGCTTTCTTT. Amino acids: CASSNRRGPLNTEAFF.

The chain joins TRBV10-2 to TRBJ1-1, with D unresolved. Germline V CDR1 and CDR2: WSHSY, SAAADI. With 5 bases removed from V and 0 bases from J, the gap between germline ends came to 4 bases. The CDR3 extends over 12 amino acids. The CDR3 nucleotides read TGCGCCAGCAGTCAGCTGAACACTGAAGCTTTCTTT. Translating it yields CASSQLNTEAFF.

CDR3 loop: CASRVDPGGGAEAFF. The CDR3, as DNA: TGTGCCAGCAGGGTCGACCCGGGGGGAGGTGCTGAAGCTTTCTTT. This chain joins TRBV6-5 and TRBJ1-1, with D perhaps matching TRBD1 (5 bases). Trimming left V 6 bases short and J 6 bases short, with 20 bases between. CDR1 MNHEY and CDR2 SVGAGI come from the germline V gene. CDR3 length: 15 residues.

This clone was seen a handful of times. At the DNA level, this CDR3 is encoded by other sequences in the same sample as well. This chain uses TRBV20-1 with TRBJ2-7; D remains ambiguous. Trimming pared 3 bases from V and 4 bases from J, leaving 4 bases between. CDR1 and CDR2 from the germline V gene are DFQATT and SNEGSKA (reference sequence). CDR3 length equals 10 residues. In DNA form, the CDR3 reads TGCAGTGCTAGGAGATACGAGCAGTACTTC. Encoded protein: CSARRYEQYF.

V gene TRBV28 combines with J gene TRBJ2-7; TRBD2 matches 7 bases. CDR1 is MDHEN, CDR2 SYDVKM, per germline. CDR3 length: 15 amino acids. Losses at the gene ends were 6 bases for V and 2 bases for J; bases not matched to a gene: 10. CDR3: CASSPHREATYEQYF. CDR3 nucleotides: TGTGCCAGCAGCCCCCACCGGGAGGCAACCTACGAGCAGTACTTC.

The chain uses TRBV27 and TRBJ2-3, with TRBD1 matching over 8 bases. The CDR3 has 17 residues. The ends lost 5 bases at V and 2 bases at J; junction bases unmatched: 12. Germline values: CDR1 MNHEY, CDR2 SMNVEV (reference sequence). The CDR3, as DNA: TGTGCCAGCAGTCCCCAACTCCGGGACAGGTTCACAGATACGCAGTATTTT. Translation gives CASSPQLRDRFTDTQYF.